This T cell receptor beta chain is from a study of naive and memory T cell subsets. Notes on the study in general: In CD4 and CD8 cells, diversity dropped from naive through EMRA. Naive repertoires, especially CD8, held a few larger clonotypes, possibly memory cells re-expressing CD45RA.

An equimolar mix of two oligonucleotides served as the beta constant-region primer for TRBC1 and TRBC2. TCRdb re-derived calls from the UMI-ligation and nested PCR reads in MiXCR, one entry per CDR3 protein. This table holds 140,000 to 150,000 distinct CDR3 sequences, about 15% found once. This clonotype was found a few times. Antigen specificity is unknown. The CDR3 length is 13 residues. Germline CDR1 reads GTSNPN; CDR2 reads SVGIG (reference sequence). V lost 2 bases and J 4 bases, leaving 11 bases between the germline ends. J is TRBJ1-2 and V is TRBV30; D might be TRBD1 (5 bases). Sequencing input: naive CD4+ T cells from blood. The source of this sequence is a human donor in good health. CDR3 sequence (DNA): TGTGCCTGGAGTCCAGGGAAGAGCTATGGCTACACCTTC. It encodes CAWSPGKSYGYTF.